The following is a TCR beta chain sequence with its context. Its antigen is as yet unknown. CDR1 and CDR2 from the germline V gene are MNHEY and SVGAGI. The V end lost 0 bases, the J end lost 7 bases, and 13 bases lay between the germline ends. The CDR3 length is 15 residues. The data stem from a study of T-cell reconstitution after alpha-beta-depleted transplantation in children. Unique molecular identifiers featured in how the TCRbeta library was prepared. TCRdb analysed the PCR reads with MiXCR anew, one entry per CDR3 protein. The sample has hundreds of thousands of distinct CDR3 sequences, around 16% seen once. General study points: Recipient T cells and thymic progenitors that survived gave rise to the high TCRbeta diversity observed at day 60 in some patients. Counts and diversity of T cells one year after transplant came mostly from newly produced T cells. Several hundred graft clones that had expanded were reportedly the source of alpha-beta T cells about two months after transplant.

This sample comprised PBMCs, mostly from graft donor cells, obtained 360 days after TCRalphabeta/CD19-depleted stem cell transplant. The TCR sequence derives from a male patient under 10 years old who had a stem cell transplant for acute lymphoblastic leukemia, so the T cells may come from the graft donor. The chain uses TRBV6-5 and TRBJ1-5, with unresolved D. DNA for the CDR3: TGTGCCAGCAGTTACTCCTTAACGGAGGGCCAGCCCCAGCATTTT. It is translated as CASSYSLTEGQPQHF.